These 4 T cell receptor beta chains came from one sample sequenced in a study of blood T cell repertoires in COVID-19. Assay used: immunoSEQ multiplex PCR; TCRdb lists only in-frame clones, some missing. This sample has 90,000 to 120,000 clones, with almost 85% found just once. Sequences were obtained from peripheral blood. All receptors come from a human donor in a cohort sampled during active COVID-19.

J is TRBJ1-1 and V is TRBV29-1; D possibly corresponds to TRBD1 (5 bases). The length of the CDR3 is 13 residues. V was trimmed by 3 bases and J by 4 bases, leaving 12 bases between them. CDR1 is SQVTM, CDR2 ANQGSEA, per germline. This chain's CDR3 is CSVEGGKSTEAFF. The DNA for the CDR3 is TGCAGCGTTGAGGGGGGTAAGAGCACTGAAGCTTTCTTT.

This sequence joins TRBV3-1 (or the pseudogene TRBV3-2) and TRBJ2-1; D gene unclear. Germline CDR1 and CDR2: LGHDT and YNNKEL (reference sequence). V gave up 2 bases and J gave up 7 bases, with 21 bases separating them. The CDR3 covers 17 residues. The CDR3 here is CASSQRSAHYPNNEQFF. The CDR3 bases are TGTGCCAGCAGCCAAAGGAGCGCCCATTATCCTAATAATGAGCAGTTCTTC.

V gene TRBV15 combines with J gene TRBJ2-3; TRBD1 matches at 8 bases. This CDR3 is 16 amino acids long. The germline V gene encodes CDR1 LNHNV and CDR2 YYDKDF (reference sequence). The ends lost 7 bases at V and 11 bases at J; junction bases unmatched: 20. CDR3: CATIAEDRARSGVQYF. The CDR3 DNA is TGTGCCACCATAGCTGAGGACAGGGCGCGTTCAGGTGTGCAGTATTTT. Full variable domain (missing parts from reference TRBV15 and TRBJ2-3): DAMVIQNPRYQVTQFGKPVTLSCSQTLNHNVMYWYQQKSSQAPKLLFHYYDKDFNNEADTPDNFQSRRPNTSFCFLDIRSPGLGDTAMYLCATIAEDRARSGVQYFGPGTRLTVL.

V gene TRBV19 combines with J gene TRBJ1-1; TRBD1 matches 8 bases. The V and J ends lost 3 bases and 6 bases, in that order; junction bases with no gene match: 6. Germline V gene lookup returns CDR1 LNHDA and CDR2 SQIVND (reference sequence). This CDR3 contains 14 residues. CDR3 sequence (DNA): TGTGCCAGTAGTATCAGACAGGGGCTCGCTGAAGCTTTCTTT. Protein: CASSIRQGLAEAFF.